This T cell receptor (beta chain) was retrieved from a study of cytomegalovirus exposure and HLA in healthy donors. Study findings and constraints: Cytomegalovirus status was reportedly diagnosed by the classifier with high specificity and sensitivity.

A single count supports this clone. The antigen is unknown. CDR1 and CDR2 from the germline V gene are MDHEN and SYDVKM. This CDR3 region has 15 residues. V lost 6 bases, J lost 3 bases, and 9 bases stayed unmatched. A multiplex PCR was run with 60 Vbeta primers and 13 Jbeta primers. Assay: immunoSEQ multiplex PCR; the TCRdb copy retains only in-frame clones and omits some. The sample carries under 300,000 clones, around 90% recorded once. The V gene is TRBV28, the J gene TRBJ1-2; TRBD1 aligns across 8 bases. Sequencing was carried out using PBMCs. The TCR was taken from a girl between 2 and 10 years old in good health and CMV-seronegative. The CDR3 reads CASRHPTGEDYGYTF. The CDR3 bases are TGTGCCAGCAGACATCCGACAGGGGAGGACTATGGCTACACCTTC.